The clone carrying this T cell receptor (beta chain) was observed a single time. The table came from immunoSEQ multiplex PCR; TCRdb's copy has only in-frame clones and leaves some out. The sample records about 64,000 clones, roughly nine tenths being singletons. Germline loops: CDR1 LNHDA, CDR2 SQIVND (reference sequence). The CDR3 runs 11 residues. V lost 9 bases and J lost 6, with 11 bases in between. The entry originates in a study of pediatric ulcerative colitis. The rearrangement uses TRBV19 and TRBJ1-2; D unresolved. Sequencing used blood. The origin of this receptor is a boy younger than 18 with severe ulcerative colitis. CDR3 amino acids: CASYDPHGYTF. The CDR3 region has the DNA TGTGCCAGCTATGACCCCCATGGCTACACCTTC.